The present T cell receptor beta chain was sequenced within a study of blood T cell repertoires in COVID-19. Between the trimmed V and J ends, which lost 1 base and 5 bases, there was a span of 12 bases. CDR1 is SEHNR, CDR2 FQNEAQ, per germline (reference sequence). The CDR3 totals 14 residues. Per the original methods: It was from reference gene primer amplification that nucleated cell counts were estimated. The assay was immunoSEQ multiplex PCR, and TCRdb's table has in-frame clones only and misses some. V and J calls and clone size come straight from that table; D and trimming were deduced from the DNA. This sample has hundreds of thousands of clones, with about 87% found just once.

The sequenced sample was peripheral blood. This clonotype originated in a middle-aged woman who had recovered from COVID-19. The chain uses TRBV7-9 and TRBJ2-7; D is unresolved. Written as DNA, the CDR3 is TGTGCCAGCAGCTTAGGGGCAGGCCCCGACGAGCAGTACTTC. This gives the protein CASSLGAGPDEQYF.